The 8 T cell receptor beta chains below all came from one sample that was sequenced in a study of T cell responses to AZD1222 COVID-19 vaccine. This table comes from immunoSEQ multiplex PCR, and its TCRdb copy is limited to in-frame clones, with some not included. The sample shows 60,000 to 75,000 clones, 83% of them seen only once. The sample in question was peripheral blood, obtained 28 days after the second AZD1222 dose. Receptors were obtained from an adult who received the AZD1222 COVID-19 vaccine.

The V call is TRBV7-2, the J call TRBJ1-6; 9 bases agree with TRBD1. J was trimmed by 8 bases and V by 3 bases; bases with no gene match: 2. CDR3 length equals 14 residues. CDR1 is SGHTA, CDR2 FQGNSA, per germline. CDR3 in amino acids: CASSLDRGYSPLHF. The DNA of the CDR3 is TGTGCCAGCAGCTTGGACAGGGGTTATTCACCCCTCCACTTT.

This clone was detected once. This chain joins TRBV11-2 and TRBJ1-2; D unresolved. V lost 5 bases and J 1 base, leaving 14 bases between the germline ends. CDR3 length: 15 residues. Germline CDR1 SGHAT, CDR2 FQNNGV. The CDR3 sequence: CASSPEGRGNYGYTF. As DNA, the CDR3 is TGTGCCAGCAGCCCAGAGGGCCGGGGTAACTATGGCTACACCTTC.

This clone appeared a few times. The rearrangement uses TRBV6-5 and TRBJ2-4; no definite D call. The CDR3 extends over 10 amino acids. V lost 10 bases and J lost 3, with 4 bases in between. The germline V gene has CDR1 MNHEY and CDR2 SVGAGI. CDR3 in DNA: TGTGCCACCAACAAAAACATTCAGTACTTC. Protein product: CATNKNIQYF.

The J gene is TRBJ1-1, the V gene TRBV7-8; D perhaps matches TRBD1 (5 bases). CDR3 length equals 14 residues. Trimming took 3 bases from V and 5 from J, leaving 13 bases between them. Germline lookup yields CDR1 SGHVS and CDR2 FQNEAQ. The CDR3 loop is CASSFTLGGTEAFF. The CDR3 bases are TGTGCCAGCAGCTTTACCTTGGGGGGGACTGAAGCTTTCTTT. The whole variable domain, filled in from reference TRBV7-8 and TRBJ1-1, reads GAGVSQSPRYKVAKRGQDVALRCDPISGHVSLFWYQQALGQGPEFLTYFQNEAQLDKSGLPSDRFFAERPEGSVSTLKIQRTQQEDSAVYLCASSFTLGGTEAFFGQGTRLTVV.

In this sample, this clone turned up a few times. J is TRBJ1-5 and V is TRBV28, with TRBD1 as a possible D gene (5 bases). The CDR3 totals 13 residues. Germline CDR1 is MDHEN and CDR2 is SYDVKM. Trimming cost V 7 bases and J 5 bases, with 12 bases left between them. CDR3 bases: TGTGCCAGCACCGCACGAGGGGATCAGCCCCAGCATTTT. It specifies CASTARGDQPQHF. The whole variable domain, filled in from reference TRBV28 and TRBJ1-5, reads DVKVTQSSRYLVKRTGEKVFLECVQDMDHENMFWYRQDPGLGLRLIYFSYDVKMKEKGDIPEGYSVSREKKERFSLILESASTNQTSMYLCASTARGDQPQHFGDGTRLSIL.

The rearrangement links TRBV6-4 to TRBJ1-1; the D gene is possibly TRBD1 (5 bases). The CDR3 is 13 amino acids. V was trimmed by 2 bases and J by 2 bases, leaving 6 bases between them. Germline values: CDR1 MRHNA, CDR2 SNTAGT. DNA of the CDR3: TGTGCCAGCAGTGACCGGGACAACACTGAAGCTTTCTTT. Residues: CASSDRDNTEAFF.

This clone was detected only once. The chain couples TRBV9 to TRBJ1-2, with D uncertain. Trimming pared 0 bases from V and 3 bases from J, leaving 9 bases between. Germline V lookup: CDR1 SGDLS, CDR2 YYNGEE. CDR3 length: 14 amino acids. This chain's CDR3 is CASSVVGRDYGYTF. CDR3 DNA: TGTGCCAGCAGCGTAGTGGGAAGGGACTATGGCTACACCTTC.

This sequence joins TRBV2 and TRBJ1-1, with 9 bases identical to TRBD1. V shed 3 bases and J 5 bases; nucleotides not matched to a gene: 10. From germline, CDR1 is SNHLY and CDR2 FYNNEI. The CDR3 runs to 16 residues. The CDR3 spells CASSDYGTGMRTEAFF. Written as DNA, the CDR3 is TGTGCCAGCAGTGATTACGGGACAGGGATGAGGACTGAAGCTTTCTTT.